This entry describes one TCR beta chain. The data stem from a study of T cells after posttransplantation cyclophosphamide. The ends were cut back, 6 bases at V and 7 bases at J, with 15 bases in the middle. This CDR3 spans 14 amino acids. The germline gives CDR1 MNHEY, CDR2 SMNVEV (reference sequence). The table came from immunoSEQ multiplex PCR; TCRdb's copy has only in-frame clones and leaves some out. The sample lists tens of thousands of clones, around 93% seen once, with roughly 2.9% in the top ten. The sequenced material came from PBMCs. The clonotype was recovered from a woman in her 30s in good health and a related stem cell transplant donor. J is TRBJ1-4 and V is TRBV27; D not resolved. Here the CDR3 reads CASRGSAGGEKLFF. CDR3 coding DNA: TGTGCCAGCAGAGGGTCGGCGGGCGGTGAAAAACTGTTTTTT.